This TCR beta chain is from a study of blood T cells in healthy people across ages. Whole-study results and caveats: PBMCs were not sorted, which prevented a conclusive comparison of naive versus antigen-experienced cells.

This clonotype has only a few counts. Its antigen is not known. Primed by a sample-barcoded 5' primer and a J-beta primer mix, a second PCR proceeded for roughly 6 to 12 cycles. One entry per CDR3 protein, called by TCRdb with MiXCR from the 5' RACE reads. The sample shows 500,000 to 550,000 distinct CDR3 sequences, around 24% of them seen only once. With 0 bases removed from V and 3 bases from J, the gap between germline ends came to 12 bases. The length of the CDR3 is 14 residues. Germline V gene sequence: CDR1 DFQATT, CDR2 SNEGSKA (reference sequence). These sequences were also reported in another study, on T cells of mothers and their children.

This receptor was taken from a boy aged 5-17 years in good health. The sample was blood. The chain employs TRBV20-1 and TRBJ2-7; D possibly corresponds to TRBD1 (5 bases). The CDR3 DNA reads TGCAGTGCTAGAGATTACGACAGTTACTACGAGCAGTACTTC. It yields the protein CSARDYDSYYEQYF.